This T cell receptor beta chain is from a study of blood T cell repertoires in COVID-19. Study-wide context: Donors in the United States, Italy and Spain gave samples during acute or convalescent COVID-19. The analysed material was cDNA or gDNA that came from T cells, B-cell-depleted T cells, or PBMCs.

Under the authors' procedure: Nucleated cell number was recorded as an estimate derived from reference gene primer amplification. Method: immunoSEQ multiplex PCR; TCRdb's copy keeps in-frame clones and lacks some. Clone size and V and J calls were adopted from that table, with D and trimming inferred from the DNA. The data show under 300,000 clones, 81% seen once. The CDR3 runs to 12 residues. The ends lost 2 bases at V and 8 bases at J; junction bases unmatched: 4. The germline V gene encodes CDR1 SQVTM and CDR2 ANQGSEA. The sequenced sample consisted of peripheral blood. The origin of this receptor is a woman aged 60 to 75 with active or convalescent COVID-19. This chain joins TRBV29-1 and TRBJ1-2; 8 bases align to TRBD1. CDR3 in DNA: TGCAGCGTTGAAAGGGCAGGGGGCGGCTACACCTTC. It is translated as CSVERAGGGYTF.